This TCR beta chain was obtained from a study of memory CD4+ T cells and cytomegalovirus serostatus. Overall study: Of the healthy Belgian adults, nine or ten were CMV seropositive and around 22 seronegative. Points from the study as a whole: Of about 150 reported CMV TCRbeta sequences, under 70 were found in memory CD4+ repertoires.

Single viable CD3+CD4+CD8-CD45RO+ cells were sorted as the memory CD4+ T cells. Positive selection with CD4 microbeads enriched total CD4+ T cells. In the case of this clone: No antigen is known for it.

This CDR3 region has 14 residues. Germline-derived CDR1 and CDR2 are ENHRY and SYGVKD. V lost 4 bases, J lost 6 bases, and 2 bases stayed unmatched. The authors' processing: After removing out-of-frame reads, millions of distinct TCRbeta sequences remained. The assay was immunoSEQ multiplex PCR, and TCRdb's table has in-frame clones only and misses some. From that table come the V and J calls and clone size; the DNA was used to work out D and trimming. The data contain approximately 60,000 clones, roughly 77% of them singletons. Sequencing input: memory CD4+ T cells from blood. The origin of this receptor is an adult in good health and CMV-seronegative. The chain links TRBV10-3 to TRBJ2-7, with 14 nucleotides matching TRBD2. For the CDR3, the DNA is TGTGCCATCAGTGGGACTAGCGGGAGGTCCGAGCAGTACTTC. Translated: CAISGTSGRSEQYF.